This TCR beta chain was sequenced in a study of neurological immune-mediated disorders. Trimming removed 1 base from V and 4 bases from J, with 9 bases in between. The CDR3 covers 14 residues. CDR1 SGDLS and CDR2 YYNGEE come from the germline V gene. The cDNA was synthesized by 5'RACE incorporating 10-nucleotide random UMIs. Using its own MiXCR run on the 5' RACE reads, TCRdb lists one record per CDR3 protein. Of around 69,000 distinct CDR3 sequences in the sample, 4.5% to 5.5% are singletons; the top ten hold about 6.9%. Worth noting for this clonotype: The conserved final phenylalanine or tryptophan is absent from the CDR3, which likely points to a read error.

Sequenced: PBMCs. This clonotype was obtained from a man between 25 and 39 years old with multiple sclerosis. The V call is TRBV9, the J call TRBJ2-1, with D maybe TRBD1 (6 bases). The CDR3 here is CASSVQGPYNEQFN. DNA for the CDR3: TGTGCCAGCAGCGTACAGGGGCCGTACAATGAGCAGTTCAAC.